One sample yielded the 16 T cell receptor beta chains listed below, sequenced in a study of T cells in tuberculosis. Time point meaning: new active TB diagnosis, blood taken before or within 7 days of starting treatment. Generated by immunoSEQ multiplex PCR, the TCRdb table keeps only in-frame clones and is missing some. Among 30,000 to 35,000 clones listed, under 95% were seen once. The sample consisted of PBMCs, taken at tuberculosis diagnosis. These receptors all come from an adult with tuberculosis. Some clones in this sample may be carry-over from other donors' samples.

V is TRBV7-6 and J is TRBJ2-4, with 7 bases aligning to TRBD1. CDR3 length equals 17 residues. Looked up from germline, CDR1 is SGHVS and CDR2 is FNYEAQ. Trimming at V came to 1 base and at J to 2 bases, leaving 8 bases not matched to a gene. The CDR3 region is CASSLGKTGTTKNIQYF. The CDR3 DNA sequence: TGTGCCAGCAGCTTAGGAAAGACAGGGACAACCAAAAACATTCAGTACTTC.

This clone was picked up a small number of times. The rearrangement links TRBV10-1 to TRBJ2-3; D is ambiguous. Trimming cost V 3 bases and J 1 base, with 5 bases left between them. This CDR3 is 13 amino acids long. The germline gives CDR1 WNHNN, CDR2 SYGVQD (reference sequence). The CDR3 nucleotides read TGCGCCAGCAGTGACCCAGGCACAGATACGCAGTATTTT. This sequence encodes CASSDPGTDTQYF.

V is TRBV18 and J is TRBJ2-6; TRBD1 matches at 8 bases. This CDR3 comprises 18 residues. Germline lookup yields CDR1 KGHSH and CDR2 LQKENI. The V and J ends lost 6 bases and 2 bases, in that order; junction bases with no gene match: 12. Here the CDR3 reads CASSRGTGVGTGANVLTF. In DNA form, the CDR3 reads TGTGCCAGCTCCCGTGGGACAGGTGTAGGGACTGGGGCCAACGTCCTGACTTTC. The full variable domain, its missing parts supplied by reference TRBV18 and TRBJ2-6, is NAGVMQNPRHLVRRRGQEARLRCSPMKGHSHVYWYRQLPEEGLKFMVYLQKENIIDESGMPKERFSAEFPKEGPSILRIQQVVRGDSAAYFCASSRGTGVGTGANVLTFGAGSRLTVL.

The chain has TRBV7-2 and TRBJ1-6; 7 bases line up with TRBD1. The CDR3 sequence is 14 residues long. Germline trimming cut 5 bases from V and 7 bases from J; bases unmatched to any gene: 5. Germline V gene lookup returns CDR1 SGHTA and CDR2 FQGNSA. The CDR3 nucleotides read TGTGCCAGCAGCCCACAGGGGACAAATTCACCCCTCCACTTT. Protein: CASSPQGTNSPLHF. The variable domain in full, with the rest retrieved from reference TRBV7-2 and TRBJ1-6, is GAGVSQSPSNKVTEKGKDVELRCDPISGHTALYWYRQSLGQGLEFLIYFQGNSAPDKSGLPSDRFSAERTGGSVSTLTIQRTQQEDSAVYLCASSPQGTNSPLHFGNGTRLTVT.

V and J are TRBV27 and TRBJ1-1; 8 bases line up with TRBD1. Germline V CDR1 and CDR2: MNHEY, SMNVEV (reference sequence). The ends lost 3 bases at V and 5 bases at J; junction bases unmatched: 2. This CDR3 comprises 13 residues. The CDR3 loop is CASSFRTGTEAFF. In DNA, the CDR3 is TGTGCCAGCAGTTTCAGGACAGGGACTGAAGCTTTCTTT.

This chain joins TRBV11-2 and TRBJ2-1; 12 nucleotides align to TRBD2. The CDR3 runs to 16 residues. Germline V gene lookup returns CDR1 SGHAT and CDR2 FQNNGV. The J segment lost 3 bases and the V segment lost 4 bases, leaving 4 bases of the junction unmatched. In nucleotides, the CDR3 is TGTGCCAGCAGCTCACTAGCGGGGGGCCTCTACAATGAGCAGTTCTTC. Translating gives CASSSLAGGLYNEQFF. Using reference TRBV11-2 and TRBJ2-1 for the parts outside the CDR3, the full variable domain is EAGVAQSPRYKIIEKRQSVAFWCNPISGHATLYWYQQILGQGPKLLIQFQNNGVVDDSQLPKDRFSAERLKGVDSTLKIQPAKLEDSAVYLCASSSLAGGLYNEQFFGPGTRLTVL.

CDR3 amino acids: CASSQTGTPNYGYTF. DNA for the CDR3: TGCGCCAGCAGCCAAACCGGGACACCTAACTATGGCTACACCTTC. The V and J genes are TRBV4-1 and TRBJ1-2; maybe TRBD1 (6 bases). The CDR3 spans 15 residues. The germline gives CDR1 MGHRA, CDR2 YSYEKL. The V end lost 2 bases, the J end lost 0 bases, and 10 bases lay between the germline ends.

This chain links TRBV29-1 with TRBJ1-2; 7 bases map to TRBD1. After removal of 4 bases from V and 4 bases from J, the junction contained 3 bases not matched to a gene. Germline V lookup: CDR1 SQVTM, CDR2 ANQGSEA. This CDR3 region has 12 residues. CDR3 nucleotides: TGCAGCGTTGGACAGGGCGTCTATGGCTACACCTTC. Its protein product is CSVGQGVYGYTF.

This rearrangement joins TRBV25-1 to TRBJ2-1; 14 nucleotides line up with TRBD2. The trim removed 6 bases at V and 9 bases at J, leaving 1 base unmatched. The CDR3 consists of 13 residues. Germline V gives CDR1 MGHDK, CDR2 SYGVNS. The CDR3 DNA sequence: TGTGCCAGCAGGACTAGCGGGGGGGGTGAGCAGTTCTTC. Its translation is CASRTSGGGEQFF. Full variable domain (rest looked up from reference TRBV25-1 and TRBJ2-1): EADIYQTPRYLVIGTGKKITLECSQTMGHDKMYWYQQDPGMELHLIHYSYGVNSTEKGDLSSESTVSRIRTEHFPLTLESARPSHTSQYLCASRTSGGGEQFFGPGTRLTVL.

This rearrangement joins TRBV5-1 to TRBJ2-1; 8 bases line up with TRBD2. Germline-derived CDR1 and CDR2 are SGHRS and YFSETQ. Germline trimming cut 5 bases from V and 5 bases from J; bases unmatched to any gene: 6. The CDR3 runs to 14 residues. CDR3 sequence reads: CASSSPGRDNEQFF. DNA of the CDR3: TGCGCCAGCAGTTCTCCCGGGAGGGACAATGAGCAGTTCTTC.

This clone was recorded a few times. The chain carries TRBV5-5 and TRBJ2-2; possible D gene TRBD1, 6 bases. The germline V gene encodes CDR1 SGHKS and CDR2 YYEKEE (reference sequence). The CDR3 extends over 16 amino acids. Trimming left V 3 bases short and J 1 base short, with 13 bases between. For the CDR3, the DNA is TGTGCCAGCAGCTGGACAGTTCGAAAGAACACCGGGGAGCTGTTTTTT. Encoded protein: CASSWTVRKNTGELFF.

V is TRBV18 and J is TRBJ1-4, with a tentative D call TRBD1 (6 bases). The germline V and J ends were trimmed by 5 bases and 5 bases, with 9 bases remaining between them. The germline V gene encodes CDR1 KGHSH and CDR2 LQKENI. The CDR3 totals 13 residues. In nucleotides, the CDR3 is TGTGCCAGCTCAAACGGACAGAATGAAAAACTGTTTTTT. It yields the protein CASSNGQNEKLFF. The complete variable domain, with remaining parts taken from reference TRBV18 and TRBJ1-4, reads NAGVMQNPRHLVRRRGQEARLRCSPMKGHSHVYWYRQLPEEGLKFMVYLQKENIIDESGMPKERFSAEFPKEGPSILRIQQVVRGDSAAYFCASSNGQNEKLFFGSGTQLSVL.

V is TRBV5-6 and J is TRBJ1-4, with TRBD1 matching 8 bases. The J segment lost 4 bases and the V segment lost 0 bases, leaving 8 bases of the junction unmatched. This CDR3 has 17 residues. The germline V gene has CDR1 SGHDT and CDR2 YYEEEE. The CDR3 sequence is CASSLDARTGLNEKLFF. The CDR3 DNA follows: TGTGCCAGCAGCTTGGACGCGCGGACAGGGCTTAATGAAAAACTGTTTTTT.

V usage is TRBV9 and J usage is TRBJ2-3; the match to TRBD2 covers 9 bases. V trimming: 3 bases; J trimming: 2 bases; junction bases outside the gene matches: 13. The CDR3 has 18 residues. Germline CDR1 and CDR2: SGDLS and YYNGEE. CDR3 in amino acids: CASSALVAGVPYTDTQYF. Here the CDR3 DNA reads TGTGCCAGCAGCGCGCTGGTAGCGGGGGTACCGTACACAGATACGCAGTATTTT.

V gene TRBV30 combines with J gene TRBJ2-3, with 8 positions matching TRBD2. The germline V gene encodes CDR1 GTSNPN and CDR2 SVGIG (reference sequence). The trim removed 5 bases at V and 2 bases at J, leaving 12 bases unmatched. This CDR3 is built from 16 residues. For the CDR3, the DNA is TGTGCCTGGTCTGGCCAACTAGCGGTCTCCACAGATACGCAGTATTTT. This codes for CAWSGQLAVSTDTQYF.

The V and J genes are TRBV30 and TRBJ2-1; 13 nucleotides match TRBD2. Germline lookup yields CDR1 GTSNPN and CDR2 SVGIG (reference sequence). CDR3 length equals 19 residues. V was pared by 0 bases and J by 0 bases, with 8 bases of the junction left unmatched. The CDR3 sequence is CAWSVPVLAGGFSYNEQFF. DNA of the CDR3: TGTGCCTGGAGTGTACCAGTACTAGCGGGGGGGTTCTCCTACAATGAGCAGTTCTTC.